Presented here are 4 T cell receptor beta chains from one specimen sequenced in a study of T cell repertoires in cytomegalovirus infection. Their target antigens are unknown. TCRdb analysed the reads with MiXCR anew, one entry per CDR3 protein. The sample lists approximately 910,000 distinct CDR3 sequences, less than 35% occurring once. The sample was cultured CD8+ T cells from PBMCs, taken from culture after CMV antigen stimulation. These receptors came from a human donor in good health (CMV status not recorded). Some clones in this sample may be carry-over from other donors' samples.

This clonotype was seen more than once but under ten times. This rearrangement joins TRBV7-6 to TRBJ1-2; 7 nucleotides align to TRBD1. Germline V lookup: CDR1 SGHVS, CDR2 FNYEAQ. This CDR3 contains 15 residues. Trimming cost V 5 bases and J 8 bases; bases outside gene matches: 14. CDR3 sequence (DNA): TGTGCCAGCAGCCGAGGGGGCACAGGGTCGAAAGGCTACACCTTC. Protein: CASSRGGTGSKGYTF.

J is TRBJ2-1 and V is TRBV7-3; 12 bases line up with TRBD1. With V trimmed by 5 bases and J by 4 bases, 9 bases remained unmatched. CDR3 length: 17 residues. Germline values: CDR1 SGHTA, CDR2 FQGTGA. The CDR3 region is CASSPGTGGGYYNEQFF. In DNA form, the CDR3 reads TGTGCCAGCAGCCCAGGGACAGGGGGCGGCTATTACAATGAGCAGTTCTTC.

This clonotype was observed a few times. This sequence joins TRBV7-9 and TRBJ2-7, with 12 bases matching TRBD2. Looked up from germline, CDR1 is SEHNR and CDR2 is FQNEAQ (reference sequence). The V and J ends lost 4 bases and 3 bases, in that order; junction bases with no gene match: 1. The CDR3 has 14 amino acids. CDR3 coding DNA: TGTGCCAGCAGCTCTAGCGGGGGGGTCTACGAGCAGTACTTC. Translation gives CASSSSGGVYEQYF.

This chain's CDR3 is CASNDGEKLFF. The CDR3 nucleotides read TGTGCCAGCAACGATGGGGAAAAACTGTTTTTT. V gene TRBV11-1 combines with J gene TRBJ1-4; D not resolved. The CDR3 loop spans 11 amino acids. Trimming took 7 bases from V and 8 from J, leaving 8 bases between them. Germline CDR1 SGHAT, CDR2 FQDESV (reference sequence).